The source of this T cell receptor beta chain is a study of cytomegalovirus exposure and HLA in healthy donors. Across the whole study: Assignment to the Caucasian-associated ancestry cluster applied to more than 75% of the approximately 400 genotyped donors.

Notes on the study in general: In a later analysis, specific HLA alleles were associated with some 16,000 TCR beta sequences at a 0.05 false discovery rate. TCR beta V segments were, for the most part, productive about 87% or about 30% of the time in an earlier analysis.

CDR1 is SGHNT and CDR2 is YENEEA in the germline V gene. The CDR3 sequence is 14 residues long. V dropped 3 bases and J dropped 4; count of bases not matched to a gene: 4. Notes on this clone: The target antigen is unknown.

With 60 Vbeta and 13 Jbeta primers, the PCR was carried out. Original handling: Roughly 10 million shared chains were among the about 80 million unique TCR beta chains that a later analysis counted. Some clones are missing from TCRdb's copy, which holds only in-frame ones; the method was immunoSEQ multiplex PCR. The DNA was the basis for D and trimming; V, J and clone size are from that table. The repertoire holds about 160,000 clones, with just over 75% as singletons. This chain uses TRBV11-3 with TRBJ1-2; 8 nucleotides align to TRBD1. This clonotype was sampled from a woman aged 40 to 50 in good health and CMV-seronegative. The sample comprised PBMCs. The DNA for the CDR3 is TGTGCCAGCAGCTTGACAGGGGCCGTCTATGGCTACACCTTC. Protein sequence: CASSLTGAVYGYTF.